These 24 T cell receptor beta chains originate from one sample sequenced in a study of graft-versus-host responses after intestinal transplantation. Profiled with immunoSEQ multiplex PCR; TCRdb holds only in-frame clones, not every one. This sample carries fewer than 70,000 clones, around nine tenths of them seen once, and the ten largest clones take 6.5% to 8%. The specimen was bone marrow, collected 734 days after intestinal transplantation. The receptors were gathered from a human patient who received an intestinal transplant, so some T cells may come from the graft donor.

This rearrangement joins TRBV6-1 to TRBJ2-7; 8 nucleotides line up with TRBD2. CDR3 length: 15 residues. The ends lost 0 bases at V and 1 base at J; junction bases unmatched: 2. CDR1 and CDR2 from the germline V gene are MNHNS and SASEGT. CDR3 protein: CASSEAPSGSYEQYF. The CDR3 nucleotides read TGTGCCAGCAGTGAAGCACCTAGCGGGTCCTACGAGCAGTACTTC.

The CDR3 sequence: CASSFAGENIQYF. CDR3 nucleotide sequence: TGTGCCAGCAGCTTCGCAGGAGAAAACATTCAGTACTTC. The V gene is TRBV7-2, the J gene TRBJ2-4; unclear D gene. CDR3 length equals 13 residues. The germline CDR1 and CDR2 sequences are SGHTA and FQGNSA. Trimming pared 3 bases from V and 5 bases from J, leaving 8 bases between.

This sequence joins TRBV9 and TRBJ1-2, with 8 nucleotides matching TRBD1. The ends lost 5 bases at V and 8 bases at J; junction bases unmatched: 11. CDR1 and CDR2 (germline): SGDLS, YYNGEE. The CDR3 has 14 amino acids. The CDR3 here is CASRKVDRDLGYTF. DNA for the CDR3: TGTGCCAGCAGGAAGGTGGACAGGGACCTCGGCTACACCTTC.

This clone was found once. The chain carries TRBV4-1 and TRBJ2-6, with D uncertain. V was pared by 3 bases and J by 0 bases, with 9 bases between. CDR3 length: 16 residues. Per the germline V gene, CDR1 is MGHRA and CDR2 is YSYEKL. The CDR3 sequence: CASSHPRDSGANVLTF. The CDR3 nucleotides read TGCGCCAGCAGCCACCCAAGGGACTCTGGGGCCAACGTCCTGACTTTC.

The chain combines TRBV10-3 with TRBJ2-1; D might be TRBD1 (5 bases). CDR1 and CDR2 (germline): ENHRY, SYGVKD. CDR3 length equals 14 residues. V dropped 4 bases and J dropped 5 bases, with 12 bases sitting between them. The CDR3 here is CAISGGIRDNEQFF. Written as DNA, the CDR3 is TGTGCCATCAGTGGGGGAATCAGGGACAATGAGCAGTTCTTC.

The chain joins TRBV7-9 to TRBJ2-7; D is undetermined. The CDR3 loop spans 16 amino acids. Deletions cut 1 base from V and 7 bases from J, with 20 bases between. Per the germline V gene, CDR1 is SEHNR and CDR2 is FQNEAQ (reference sequence). The CDR3 coding sequence is TGTGCCAGCAGCTTAGGGTTCAATGATGGGCGTTGGGAGCAGTACTTC. This gives the protein CASSLGFNDGRWEQYF.

The gene calls are TRBV5-4 and TRBJ2-1; 10 nucleotides agree with TRBD2. Germline V CDR1 and CDR2: SGHNT, YYREEE (reference sequence). Germline trimming cut 4 bases from V and 4 bases from J; bases unmatched to any gene: 14. CDR3 length equals 18 residues. CDR3 amino acids: CASSRGVVAGGRYNEQFF. In DNA, the CDR3 is TGTGCCAGCAGCCGGGGCGTGGTAGCGGGGGGCAGATACAATGAGCAGTTCTTC. Filled out from reference TRBV5-4 and TRBJ2-1, the complete variable domain reads ETGVTQSPTHLIKTRGQQVTLRCSSQSGHNTVSWYQQALGQGPQFIFQYYREEENGRGNFPPRFSGLQFPNYSSELNVNALELDDSALYLCASSRGVVAGGRYNEQFFGPGTRLTVL.

The chain carries TRBV7-9 and TRBJ2-3; possibly TRBD1 or TRBD2 for D (5 bases each). CDR1 SEHNR and CDR2 FQNEAQ come from the germline V gene (reference sequence). Trimming left V 5 bases short and J 3 bases short, with 18 bases between. The CDR3 totals 16 residues. The CDR3 DNA sequence: TGTGCCAGCAGCCACCTAGGGGTTGACTATACAGATACGCAGTATTTT. Protein product: CASSHLGVDYTDTQYF. Complete variable domain (other parts from reference TRBV7-9 and TRBJ2-3): DTGVSQNPRHKITKRGQNVTFRCDPISEHNRLYWYRQTLGQGPEFLTYFQNEAQLEKSRLLSDRFSAERPKGSFSTLEIQRTEQGDSAMYLCASSHLGVDYTDTQYFGPGTRLTVL.

The chain is built from TRBV5-5 and TRBJ2-3; TRBD2 is a possible D gene (6 bases). The germline V gene has CDR1 SGHKS and CDR2 YYEKEE (reference sequence). V gave up 0 bases and J gave up 0 bases, with 8 bases separating them. This CDR3 is 15 amino acids long. The CDR3 loop is CASSLAGDSTDTQYF. For the CDR3, the DNA is TGTGCCAGCAGCTTGGCGGGGGATAGCACAGATACGCAGTATTTT.

The chain couples TRBV27 to TRBJ2-7; 7 bases match TRBD2. The V gene's germline CDR1 is MNHEY and CDR2 SMNVEV (reference sequence). V lost 5 bases, J lost 5 bases, and 6 bases stayed unmatched. This CDR3 is built from 13 residues. Here the CDR3 reads CASSITSVHEQYF. The CDR3 coding sequence is TGTGCCAGCAGTATTACTAGCGTCCACGAGCAGTACTTC.

This chain links TRBV27 with TRBJ2-7, with 11 bases that match TRBD1. This CDR3 is built from 16 residues. CDR1 is MNHEY and CDR2 is SMNVEV in the germline V gene (reference sequence). The V and J ends lost 4 bases and 3 bases, in that order; junction bases with no gene match: 8. CDR3 DNA sequence: TGTGCCAGCAGTTCGCTCGGACAGGGGGCGGGCTACGAGCAGTACTTC. It is translated as CASSSLGQGAGYEQYF.

J is TRBJ2-5 and V is TRBV6-5; D is undetermined. The V gene lost 3 bases and the J gene lost 5 bases, with 10 bases spanning the gap. The CDR3 covers 13 residues. In germline, CDR1 is MNHEY, CDR2 SVGAGI. CDR3 residues: CASSYGLAETQYF. The DNA for the CDR3 is TGTGCCAGCAGTTATGGCCTGGCGGAGACCCAGTACTTC.

The chain recombines TRBV9 with TRBJ1-3; D is undetermined. Trimming cost V 0 bases and J 0 bases, with 4 bases left between them. This CDR3 has 14 amino acids. Per germline, CDR1 SGDLS and CDR2 YYNGEE. This CDR3 is CASSVGNSGNTIYF. The CDR3 coding sequence is TGTGCCAGCAGCGTAGGGAACTCTGGAAACACCATATATTTT.

The V gene is TRBV5-6, the J gene TRBJ2-7; 8 bases are a match to TRBD2. This CDR3 has 14 residues. V was clipped by 5 bases and J by 5 bases; unmatched bases: 9. The germline gives CDR1 SGHDT, CDR2 YYEEEE. Here the CDR3 DNA reads TGTGCCAGCAGAGTAGCGGGGTCCCGTCACGAGCAGTACTTC. Protein sequence: CASRVAGSRHEQYF.

The J gene is TRBJ2-5, the V gene TRBV27; the match to TRBD2 covers 7 bases. The J call may not be correct, given that the DNA end is closer to TRBJ2-7. CDR1 MNHEY and CDR2 SMNVEV come from the germline V gene (reference sequence). The CDR3 totals 14 residues. The CDR3 loop reads CASSWGGGSYEQYF. The CDR3 nucleotides are TGTGCCAGCAGTTGGGGGGGAGGATCCTACGAGCAGTACTTC.

This clone appeared a few times. The rearrangement joins TRBV10-1 to TRBJ2-5; unclear D gene. The V end was cut by 3 bases, the J end by 1 base, with 6 bases between. In germline, CDR1 is WNHNN, CDR2 SYGVQD (reference sequence). This CDR3 has 13 amino acids. In DNA, the CDR3 is TGCGCCAGCAGTGAAGGTCCCCAAGAGACCCAGTACTTC. Translating it yields CASSEGPQETQYF.

The chain carries TRBV6-5 and TRBJ2-7, with TRBD2 identical over 7 bases. After removal of 5 bases from V and 6 bases from J, the junction contained 10 bases not matched to a gene. This CDR3 has 14 residues. The germline V gene has CDR1 MNHEY and CDR2 SVGAGI. CDR3 DNA sequence: TGTGCCAGCAGTGTGACTAGCTTCGGTCTCGAGCAGTACTTC. It translates to CASSVTSFGLEQYF.

V is TRBV4-1 and J is TRBJ2-1; D not resolved. The germline gives CDR1 MGHRA, CDR2 YSYEKL. The ends were cut back, 2 bases at V and 3 bases at J, with 11 bases in the middle. The CDR3 covers 15 residues. In nucleotides, the CDR3 is TGCGCCAGCAGCCAATTGGGGTTGGTCTACAATGAGCAGTTCTTC. It is translated as CASSQLGLVYNEQFF.

CDR3 sequence (DNA): TGTGCCAGCAGCTTAGGGTTTCAGGGCACTGAAGCTTTCTTT. Translated: CASSLGFQGTEAFF. The gene calls are TRBV7-2 and TRBJ1-1, with D perhaps matching TRBD1 (5 bases). This CDR3 region has 14 residues. The V gene lost 1 base and the J gene lost 4 bases, with 10 bases spanning the gap. The V gene's germline CDR1 is SGHTA and CDR2 FQGNSA.

This clone is a singleton in its sample. The chain recombines TRBV18 with TRBJ2-1, with TRBD2 matching 8 bases. V was pared by 2 bases and J by 7 bases, with 10 bases of the junction left unmatched. CDR3 length: 16 residues. In germline, CDR1 is KGHSH, CDR2 LQKENI. Here the CDR3 DNA reads TGTGCCAGCTCACCAGGGACTAGTGGTAGGAGGAATGAGCAGTTCTTC. Translation gives CASSPGTSGRRNEQFF.

The rearrangement links TRBV7-2 to TRBJ2-5; TRBD2 matches at 7 bases. The CDR3 is 14 amino acids. Unmatched junction bases numbered 7, after V lost 2 bases and J lost 7 bases. Looked up from germline, CDR1 is SGHTA and CDR2 is FQGNSA. The CDR3 region is CASSLMAGVGTQYF. The CDR3 coding sequence is TGTGCCAGCAGCTTAATGGCGGGAGTTGGGACCCAGTACTTC. Full variable domain (outside the CDR3, taken from reference TRBV7-2 and TRBJ2-5): GAGVSQSPSNKVTEKGKDVELRCDPISGHTALYWYRQSLGQGLEFLIYFQGNSAPDKSGLPSDRFSAERTGGSVSTLTIQRTQQEDSAVYLCASSLMAGVGTQYFGPGTRLLVL.

The chain links TRBV19 to TRBJ2-1, with D hard to call. This CDR3 has 14 residues. Germline values: CDR1 LNHDA, CDR2 SQIVND (reference sequence). V shed 5 bases and J shed 10 bases, with 18 bases lying between them. For the CDR3, the DNA is TGTGCCAGTAGTCATATCCCCGATGATATAGAGCAGTTCTTC. It codes for CASSHIPDDIEQFF. Using reference TRBV19 and TRBJ2-1 for the parts outside the CDR3, the full variable domain is DGGITQSPKYLFRKEGQNVTLSCEQNLNHDAMYWYRQDPGQGLRLIYYSQIVNDFQKGDIAEGYSVSREKKESFPLTVTSAQKNPTAFYLCASSHIPDDIEQFFGPGTRLTVL.

This chain uses TRBV7-2 with TRBJ1-5, with 9 bases aligning to TRBD1. Per the germline V gene, CDR1 is SGHTA and CDR2 is FQGNSA. The CDR3 is 16 amino acids. V dropped 5 bases and J dropped 14; count of bases not matched to a gene: 19. The CDR3 DNA sequence: TGTGCCAGCAGCCCTCGAGATGGGACAGGGTCCTCTTTTGAGCATTTT. Protein: CASSPRDGTGSSFEHF.

CDR3 bases: TGTGCCAGCAACGTCATAAACTATGGCTACACCTTC. Translation gives CASNVINYGYTF. The chain recombines TRBV2 with TRBJ1-2; no clear D. This CDR3 is 12 amino acids long. Trimming cost V 7 bases and J 2 bases, with 8 bases left between them. Germline V gene sequence: CDR1 SNHLY, CDR2 FYNNEI. The full variable domain, rest sourced from reference TRBV2 and TRBJ1-2, is EPEVTQTPSHQVTQMGQEVILRCVPISNHLYFYWYRQILGQKVEFLVSFYNNEISEKSEIFDDQFSVERPDGSNFTLKIRSTKLEDSAMYFCASNVINYGYTFGSGTRLTVV.